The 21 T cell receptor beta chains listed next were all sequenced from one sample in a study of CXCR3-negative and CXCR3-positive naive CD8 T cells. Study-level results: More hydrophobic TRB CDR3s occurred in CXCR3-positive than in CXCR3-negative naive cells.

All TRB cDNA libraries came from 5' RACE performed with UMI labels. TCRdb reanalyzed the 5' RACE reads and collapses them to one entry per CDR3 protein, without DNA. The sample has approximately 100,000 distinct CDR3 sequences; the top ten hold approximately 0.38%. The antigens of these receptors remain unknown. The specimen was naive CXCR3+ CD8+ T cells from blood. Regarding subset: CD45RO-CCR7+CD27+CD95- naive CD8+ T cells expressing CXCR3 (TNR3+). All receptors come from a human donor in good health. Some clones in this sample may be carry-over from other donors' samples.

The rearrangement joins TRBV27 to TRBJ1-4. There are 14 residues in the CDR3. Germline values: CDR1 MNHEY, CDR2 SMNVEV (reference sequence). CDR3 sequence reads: CASSPGTVNEKLFF. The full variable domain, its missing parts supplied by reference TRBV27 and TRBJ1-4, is EAQVTQNPRYLITVTGKKLTVTCSQNMNHEYMSWYRQDPGLGLRQIYYSMNVEVTDKGDVPEGYKVSRKEKRNFPLILESPSPNQTSLYFCASSPGTVNEKLFFGSGTQLSVL.

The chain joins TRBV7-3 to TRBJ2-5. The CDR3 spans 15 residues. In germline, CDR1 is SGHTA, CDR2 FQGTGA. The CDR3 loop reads CASSSDGDTFETQYF.

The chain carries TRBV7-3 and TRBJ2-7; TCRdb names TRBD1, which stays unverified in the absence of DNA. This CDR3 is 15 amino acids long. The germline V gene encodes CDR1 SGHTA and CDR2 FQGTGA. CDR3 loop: CASSFYSGQGYEQYF.

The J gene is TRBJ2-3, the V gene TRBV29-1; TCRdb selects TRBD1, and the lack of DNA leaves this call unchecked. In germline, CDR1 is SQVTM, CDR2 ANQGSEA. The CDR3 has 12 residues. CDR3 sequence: CSVVGGLDTQYF.

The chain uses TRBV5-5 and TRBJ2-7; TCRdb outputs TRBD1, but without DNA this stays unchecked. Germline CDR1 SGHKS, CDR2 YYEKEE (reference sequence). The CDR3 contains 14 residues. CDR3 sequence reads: CASSLWAGHYEQYF.

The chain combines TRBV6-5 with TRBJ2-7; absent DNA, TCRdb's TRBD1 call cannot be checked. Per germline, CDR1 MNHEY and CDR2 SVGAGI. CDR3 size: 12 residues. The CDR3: CASSFTGGEQYF.

Here the CDR3 reads CASSFGEGEQYF. The chain joins TRBV28 to TRBJ2-7; TCRdb's D call of TRBD1 is untestable without DNA. Germline-derived CDR1 and CDR2 are MDHEN and SYDVKM. The CDR3 length is 12 residues.

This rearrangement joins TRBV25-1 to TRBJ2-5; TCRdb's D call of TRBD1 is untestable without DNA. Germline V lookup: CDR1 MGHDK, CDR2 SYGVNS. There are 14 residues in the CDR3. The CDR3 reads CASSQRGGGETQYF.

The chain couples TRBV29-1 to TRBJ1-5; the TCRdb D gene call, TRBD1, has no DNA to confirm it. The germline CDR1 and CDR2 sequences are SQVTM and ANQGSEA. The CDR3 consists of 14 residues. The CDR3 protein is CSVEGTGYNQPQHF.

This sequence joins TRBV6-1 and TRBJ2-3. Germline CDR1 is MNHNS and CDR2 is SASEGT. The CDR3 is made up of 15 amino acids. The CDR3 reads CASSEGIFSTDTQYF.

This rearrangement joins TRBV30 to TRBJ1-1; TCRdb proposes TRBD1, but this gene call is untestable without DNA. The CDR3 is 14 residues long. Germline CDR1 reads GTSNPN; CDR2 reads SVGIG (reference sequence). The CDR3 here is CASNRGGTNTEAFF.

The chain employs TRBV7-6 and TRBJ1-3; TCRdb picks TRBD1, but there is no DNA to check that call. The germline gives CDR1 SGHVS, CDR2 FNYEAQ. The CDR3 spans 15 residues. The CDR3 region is CASSRDTSNGNTIYF. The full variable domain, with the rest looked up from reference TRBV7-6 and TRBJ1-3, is GAGVSQSPRYKVTKRGQDVALRCDPISGHVSLYWYRQALGQGPEFLTYFNYEAQQDKSGLPNDRFSAERPEGSISTLTIQRTEQRDSAMYRCASSRDTSNGNTIYFGEGSWLTVV.

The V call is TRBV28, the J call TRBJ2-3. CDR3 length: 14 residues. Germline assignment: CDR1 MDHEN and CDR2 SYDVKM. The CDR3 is CASSLSGSTDTQYF.

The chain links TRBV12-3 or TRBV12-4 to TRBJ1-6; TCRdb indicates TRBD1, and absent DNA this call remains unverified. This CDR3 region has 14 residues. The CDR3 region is CASSLTGNNSPLHF.

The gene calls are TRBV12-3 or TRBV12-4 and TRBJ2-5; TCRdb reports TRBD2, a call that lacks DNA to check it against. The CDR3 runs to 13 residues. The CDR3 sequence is CASSLNPSETQYF.

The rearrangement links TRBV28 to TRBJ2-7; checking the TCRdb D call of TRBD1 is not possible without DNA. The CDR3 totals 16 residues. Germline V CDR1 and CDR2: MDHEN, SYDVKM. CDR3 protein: CASSSSHRGSFDEQYF.

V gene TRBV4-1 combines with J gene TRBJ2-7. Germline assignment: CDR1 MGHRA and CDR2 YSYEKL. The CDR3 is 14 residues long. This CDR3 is CASSQVRMGYEQYF.

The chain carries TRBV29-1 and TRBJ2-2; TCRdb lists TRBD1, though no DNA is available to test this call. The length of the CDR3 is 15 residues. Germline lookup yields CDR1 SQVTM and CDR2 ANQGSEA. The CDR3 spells CSVEDPGSNTGELFF.

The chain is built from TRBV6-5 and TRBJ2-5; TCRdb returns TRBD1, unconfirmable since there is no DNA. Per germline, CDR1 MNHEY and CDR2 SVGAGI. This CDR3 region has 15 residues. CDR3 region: CASSFSGTVGETQYF.

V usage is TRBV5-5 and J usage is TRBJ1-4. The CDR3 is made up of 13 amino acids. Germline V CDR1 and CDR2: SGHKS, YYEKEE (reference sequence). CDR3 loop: CASSSAGNEKLFF.

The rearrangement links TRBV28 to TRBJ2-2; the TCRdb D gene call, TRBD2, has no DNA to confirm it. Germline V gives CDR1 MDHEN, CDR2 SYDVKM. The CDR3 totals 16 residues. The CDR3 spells CASSDIAASGTGELFF. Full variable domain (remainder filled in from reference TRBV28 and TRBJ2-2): DVKVTQSSRYLVKRTGEKVFLECVQDMDHENMFWYRQDPGLGLRLIYFSYDVKMKEKGDIPEGYSVSREKKERFSLILESASTNQTSMYLCASSDIAASGTGELFFGEGSRLTVL.